Shown below are 9 T cell receptor beta chains from a single sample sequenced in a study of identical twins. A single record per CDR3 protein comes from TCRdb applying MiXCR to the 5' RACE reads. This table holds roughly 1,500,000 distinct CDR3 sequences, less than 40% found once. The specimen sequenced was cord blood. These receptor sequences come from a newborn girl in good health.

The chain has TRBV6-6 and TRBJ2-5, with a tentative D call TRBD2 (6 bases). Germline V lookup: CDR1 MNHNY, CDR2 SVGAGI (reference sequence). Trimming pared 5 bases from V and 2 bases from J, leaving 12 bases between. CDR3 size: 14 residues. CDR3 in amino acids: CASSQGLNQETQYF. The DNA for the CDR3 is TGTGCCAGCAGTCAGGGACTCAATCAAGAGACCCAGTACTTC.

The chain combines TRBV20-1 with TRBJ2-7; D ambiguous. The CDR3 consists of 14 residues. V lost 3 bases, J lost 0 bases, and 12 bases lay in between. Germline V gives CDR1 DFQATT, CDR2 SNEGSKA (reference sequence). The CDR3 here is CSARSPQSSYEQYF. CDR3 bases: TGCAGTGCTAGGTCCCCCCAGAGCTCCTACGAGCAGTACTTC.

This clonotype was seen a single time. Possible read error: a much larger clone is one base away. The chain joins TRBV15 to TRBJ2-7; tentatively, D is TRBD2 (6 bases). The CDR3 consists of 13 residues. Trimming removed 3 bases at V and 0 bases at J, with 6 bases between. CDR1 is LNHNV and CDR2 is YYDKDF in the germline V gene (reference sequence). The CDR3 region has the DNA TGTGCCACCAGCAGGGACTACTCCTACGAGCAGTACTTC. As protein: CATSRDYSYEQYF. Drawing the rest from reference TRBV15 and TRBJ2-7, the complete variable domain is DAMVIQNPRYQVTQFGKPVTLSCSQTLNHNVMYWYQQKSSQAPKLLFHYYDKDFNNEADTPDNFQSRRPNTSFCFLDIRSPGLGDTAMYLCATSRDYSYEQYFGPGTRLTVT.

The chain recombines TRBV6-1 with TRBJ1-5; no reliable D call. Germline loops: CDR1 MNHNS, CDR2 SASEGT. Deletions cut 2 bases from V and 0 bases from J, with 8 bases between. The CDR3 length is 15 residues. The CDR3 region has the DNA TGTGCCAGCAGTGAACCAGTCCTTAGCAATCAGCCCCAGCATTTT. This sequence encodes CASSEPVLSNQPQHF.

The J gene is TRBJ1-2, the V gene TRBV25-1; 8 bases map to TRBD1. V lost 3 bases, J lost 5 bases, and 11 bases stayed unmatched. CDR1 MGHDK and CDR2 SYGVNS come from the germline V gene. CDR3 size: 16 residues. CDR3 nucleotide sequence: TGTGCCAGCAGTGAGACGACATGGACAGGGAAGTATGGCTACACCTTC. Translating it yields CASSETTWTGKYGYTF.

This clonotype was counted between two and nine times. This chain uses TRBV20-1 with TRBJ2-7, with D perhaps matching TRBD2 (5 bases). The J call is in doubt because the DNA end fits TRBJ2-5 better. Germline V gene lookup returns CDR1 DFQATT and CDR2 SNEGSKA (reference sequence). This CDR3 is built from 12 residues. CDR3 DNA: TGCAGTGCTAGAAAGGCTAGCGAGACCCAGTACTTC. Amino acid sequence: CSARKASETQYF.

This chain's CDR3 is CASSYALAGADTQYF. In DNA form, the CDR3 reads TGTGCCAGCAGTTACGCGCTAGCGGGAGCAGATACGCAGTATTTT. J is TRBJ2-3 and V is TRBV6-5; 10 bases agree with TRBD2. The germline CDR1 and CDR2 sequences are MNHEY and SVGAGI. The CDR3 consists of 15 residues. Unmatched junction bases numbered 3, after V lost 2 bases and J lost 4 bases.

This clonotype was counted only a few times. The V gene is TRBV11-1, the J gene TRBJ2-7, with 9 bases identical to TRBD2. J was trimmed by 7 bases and V by 4 bases; bases with no gene match: 11. The germline CDR1 and CDR2 sequences are SGHAT and FQDESV (reference sequence). This CDR3 spans 15 amino acids. The chain's CDR3 is CASSSRLAVYNEQYF. The CDR3 DNA follows: TGTGCCAGCAGCTCCCGACTAGCGGTATACAATGAGCAGTACTTC.

The chain employs TRBV20-1 and TRBJ1-5, with 8 bases that match TRBD1. Germline V gives CDR1 DFQATT, CDR2 SNEGSKA (reference sequence). Trimming at V came to 1 base and at J to 1 base, leaving 6 bases not matched to a gene. The CDR3 runs to 16 residues. Here the CDR3 DNA reads TGCAGTGCTAGAGTGACAGGGGCGGCCAGCAATCAGCCCCAGCATTTT. Its protein is CSARVTGAASNQPQHF.